This TCR beta chain is drawn from a study of cytomegalovirus exposure and HLA in healthy donors. Study observations and caveats: Most TCR sequences showed up rarely, but some public TCRs showed up in many donors.

On this clone: What it binds is not known.

PCR employed 60 Vbeta and 13 Jbeta primers. TCRdb keeps only in-frame clones here, not all; method: immunoSEQ multiplex PCR. The sample totals some 110,000 clones; its top ten clones hold over 0.8%. Germline V gene lookup returns CDR1 MNHEY and CDR2 SMNVEV (reference sequence). The CDR3 is 13 residues long. Trimming left V 6 bases short and J 7 bases short, with 13 bases between. Material for sequencing was PBMCs. The chain carries TRBV27 and TRBJ1-5; TRBD1 is a possible D gene (6 bases). The receptor was derived from a man aged 18 to 30 in good health and CMV-seronegative. The CDR3 here is CASSPPGGQPQHF. CDR3 coding DNA: TGTGCCAGCAGCCCCCCTGGGGGCCAGCCCCAGCATTTT.